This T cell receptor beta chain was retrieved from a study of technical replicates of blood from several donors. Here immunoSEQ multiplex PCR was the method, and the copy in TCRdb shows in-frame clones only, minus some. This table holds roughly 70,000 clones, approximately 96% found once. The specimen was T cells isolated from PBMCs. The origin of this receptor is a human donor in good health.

CDR3 nucleotides: TGTGCCAGCAGAGGGGGTGTGGGAGCTGAAGCTTTCTTT. Its translation: CASRGGVGAEAFF. The chain joins TRBV6-1 to TRBJ1-1; a weak D match, TRBD1 (6 bases). This CDR3 has 13 residues. The germline V gene has CDR1 MNHNS and CDR2 SASEGT. V dropped 6 bases and J dropped 6 bases, with 14 bases sitting between them.